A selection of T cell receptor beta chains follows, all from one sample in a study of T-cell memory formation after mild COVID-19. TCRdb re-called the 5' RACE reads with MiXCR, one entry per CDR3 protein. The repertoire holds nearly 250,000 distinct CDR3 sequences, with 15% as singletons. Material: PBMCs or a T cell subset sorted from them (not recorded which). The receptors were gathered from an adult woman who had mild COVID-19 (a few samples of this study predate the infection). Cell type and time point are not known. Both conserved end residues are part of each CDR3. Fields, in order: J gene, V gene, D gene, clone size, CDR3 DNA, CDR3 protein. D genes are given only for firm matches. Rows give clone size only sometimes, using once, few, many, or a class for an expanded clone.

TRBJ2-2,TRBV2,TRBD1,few,TGTGCCAGCAGTGCGGGACAGGGAAGGGAGCTGTTTTTT,CASSAGQGRELFF
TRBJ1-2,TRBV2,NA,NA,TGTGCCAGCACCTCCTCAGCTAACTATGGCTACACCTTC,CASTSSANYGYTF
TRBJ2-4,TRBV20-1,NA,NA,TGCAGTGCTAGAGATCGATATAGAGGAGGGGGCGGCATTCAGTACTTC,CSARDRYRGGGGIQYF
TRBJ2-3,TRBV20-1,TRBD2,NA,TGCAGTGCTCTAGCGGGCCTACTGGATACGCAGTATTTT,CSALAGLLDTQYF
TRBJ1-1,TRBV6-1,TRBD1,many,TGTGCCAGCAGGGCCGGGACAGAGAACACTGAAGCTTTCTTT,CASRAGTENTEAFF
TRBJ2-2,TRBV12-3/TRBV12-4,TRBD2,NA,TGTGCCAGCAGAACTCGACTAGCGGGGGGGAGGAGTACCGGGGAGCTGTTTTTT,CASRTRLAGGRSTGELFF
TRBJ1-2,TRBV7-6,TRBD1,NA,TGTGCCAGCAGCTTTGGGAGGGACAGAGTCTATGGCTACACCTTC,CASSFGRDRVYGYTF
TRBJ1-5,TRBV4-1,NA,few,TGCGCCAGCAGCCAAGATGGCAGCTGGAATCAGCCCCAGCATTTT,CASSQDGSWNQPQHF
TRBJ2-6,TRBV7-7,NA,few,TGTGCTAGCAGCTTGGGCAGGAGCTCTGGGGCCAACGTCCTGACTTTC,CASSLGRSSGANVLTF
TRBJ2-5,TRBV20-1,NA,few,TGCAGTGCCCACTTGTTCCCGGGAGTTAGGGAGACCCAGTACTTC,CSAHLFPGVRETQYF
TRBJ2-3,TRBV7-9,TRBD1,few,TGTGCCAGCAGCCAGGGACAGATCCGCACAGATACGCAGTATTTT,CASSQGQIRTDTQYF
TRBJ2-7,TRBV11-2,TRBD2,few,TGTGCCAGCAGCCTGTTAGCGGGGGGGCACCCCTACGAGCAGTACTTC,CASSLLAGGHPYEQYF